These 15 T cell receptor beta chains share one sample of origin, sequenced in a study of Ad26.COV2.S vaccination and SARS-CoV-2 variants. Only in-frame clones appear in the TCRdb table, and some are missing; sequencing was by immunoSEQ multiplex PCR. Here the sample spans some 190,000 clones, around 90% being singletons. The input for sequencing was peripheral blood, taken after recovery from COVID-19. These receptor sequences come from a human donor who had recovered from COVID-19.

This clone was seen only once. The chain uses TRBV30 and TRBJ2-2, with TRBD1 matching over 7 bases. This CDR3 is built from 13 residues. Germline CDR1 GTSNPN, CDR2 SVGIG (reference sequence). Written as DNA, the CDR3 is TGTGCTTACCAGGGGGCGAACACCGGGGAGCTGTTTTTT. Translating it yields CAYQGANTGELFF.

This clone was recorded at least ten times. The genes are TRBV28 and TRBJ1-2; D is unclear. Per germline, CDR1 MDHEN and CDR2 SYDVKM. Deletions cut 3 bases from V and 6 bases from J, with 17 bases between. The CDR3 runs 15 residues. In DNA, the CDR3 is TGTGCCAGCAGTTTGGACGGCATAAGACGACATGGCTACACCTTC. This translates into CASSLDGIRRHGYTF.

The V gene is TRBV28, the J gene TRBJ2-1; D is perhaps TRBD1 (5 bases). The germline V gene encodes CDR1 MDHEN and CDR2 SYDVKM. V lost 2 bases and J 0 bases, leaving 14 bases between the germline ends. The CDR3 is made up of 17 amino acids. This CDR3 reads CASSLPFGHSSYNEQFF. The CDR3 DNA follows: TGTGCCAGCAGTTTACCCTTCGGACACAGCTCCTACAATGAGCAGTTCTTC.

The rearrangement joins TRBV10-1 to TRBJ1-1; 12 nucleotides agree with TRBD1. The CDR3 has 16 residues. After removal of 6 bases from V and 3 bases from J, the junction contained 8 bases not matched to a gene. Germline lookup yields CDR1 WNHNN and CDR2 SYGVQD (reference sequence). CDR3 nucleotide sequence: TGCGCCAGCAGCCCCCGGGACAGGGGGCGCGACACTGAAGCTTTCTTT. Translation gives CASSPRDRGRDTEAFF.

V usage is TRBV11-2 and J usage is TRBJ1-6; TRBD1 matches 7 bases. After removal of 6 bases from V and 0 bases from J, the junction contained 5 bases not matched to a gene. The CDR3 spans 16 residues. CDR1 and CDR2 from the germline V gene are SGHAT and FQNNGV. The CDR3 loop reads CASRDYRGSYNSPLHF. In DNA, the CDR3 is TGTGCCAGCAGAGACTACAGGGGCTCCTATAATTCACCCCTCCACTTT. The whole variable domain, remainder taken from reference TRBV11-2 and TRBJ1-6, is EAGVAQSPRYKIIEKRQSVAFWCNPISGHATLYWYQQILGQGPKLLIQFQNNGVVDDSQLPKDRFSAERLKGVDSTLKIQPAKLEDSAVYLCASRDYRGSYNSPLHFGNGTRLTVT.

The chain couples TRBV27 to TRBJ2-5; perhaps TRBD2 as D (6 bases). The CDR3 loop spans 14 amino acids. V was shortened by 5 bases and J by 2 bases, with 12 bases between the two germline ends. Germline lookup yields CDR1 MNHEY and CDR2 SMNVEV (reference sequence). The CDR3 DNA reads TGTGCCAGCAGTACGCGGGACTGGCAAGAGACCCAGTACTTC. It specifies CASSTRDWQETQYF.

V gene TRBV19 combines with J gene TRBJ1-5; D remains ambiguous. Per germline, CDR1 LNHDA and CDR2 SQIVND (reference sequence). Trimming shortened V by 5 bases and J by 4 bases, and 12 bases separated the two germline ends. This CDR3 has 14 residues. The CDR3 sequence: CASSLGTYNQPQHF. CDR3 sequence (DNA): TGTGCCAGTAGTTTGGGCACCTATAATCAGCCCCAGCATTTT.

The chain recombines TRBV11-3 with TRBJ2-3; D gene unclear. Deletions cut 5 bases from V and 2 bases from J, with 14 bases between. The CDR3 is made up of 15 amino acids. Germline CDR1 reads SGHNT; CDR2 reads YENEEA. The CDR3 DNA reads as TGTGCCAGCAGCACCCGGGCTTCCCTCACAGATACGCAGTATTTT. Its protein is CASSTRASLTDTQYF. Using reference TRBV11-3 and TRBJ2-3 for the parts outside the CDR3, the full variable domain is EAGVVQSPRYKIIEKKQPVAFWCNPISGHNTLYWYLQNLGQGPELLIRYENEEAVDDSQLPKDRFSAERLKGVDSTLKIQPAELGDSAVYLCASSTRASLTDTQYFGPGTRLTVL.

The chain has TRBV7-2 and TRBJ2-2, with TRBD2 identical over 8 bases. The CDR3 totals 15 residues. Germline assignment: CDR1 SGHTA and CDR2 FQGNSA. Trimming took 6 bases from V and 2 from J; bases not matched to a gene: 5. CDR3 loop: CASSTAGVNTGELFF. As DNA, the CDR3 is TGTGCCAGCAGTACAGCGGGGGTTAACACCGGGGAGCTGTTTTTT.

The chain employs TRBV19 and TRBJ1-1; the match to TRBD1 covers 7 bases. The CDR3 runs 13 residues. Germline V gives CDR1 LNHDA, CDR2 SQIVND (reference sequence). Trimming cost V 8 bases and J 4 bases; bases outside gene matches: 7. The CDR3 reads CASWEGARTEAFF. CDR3 sequence (DNA): TGTGCCAGTTGGGAGGGGGCGCGCACTGAAGCTTTCTTT.

V is TRBV7-9 and J is TRBJ2-1, with D uncertain. Looked up from germline, CDR1 is SEHNR and CDR2 is FQNEAQ (reference sequence). CDR3 length equals 13 residues. Trimming stripped 2 bases from V and 4 bases from J, with 6 bases between. CDR3 bases: TGTGCCAGCAGCTTAATGGGTTACAATGAGCAGTTCTTC. It encodes CASSLMGYNEQFF. Using reference TRBV7-9 and TRBJ2-1 for the parts outside the CDR3, the full variable domain is DTGVSQNPRHKITKRGQNVTFRCDPISEHNRLYWYRQTLGQGPEFLTYFQNEAQLEKSRLLSDRFSAERPKGSFSTLEIQRTEQGDSAMYLCASSLMGYNEQFFGPGTRLTVL.

The chain uses TRBV4-1 and TRBJ1-3, with D perhaps matching TRBD1 (5 bases). V lost 0 bases, J lost 3 bases, and 9 bases lay in between. Germline CDR1 MGHRA, CDR2 YSYEKL. The CDR3 runs 15 residues. CDR3 region: CASSQDQGFGNTIYF. In nucleotides, the CDR3 is TGCGCCAGCAGCCAAGACCAGGGCTTTGGAAACACCATATATTTT.

V usage is TRBV5-8 and J usage is TRBJ1-5; D unclear. Germline V gene lookup returns CDR1 SGHTS and CDR2 YDEGEE. V lost 0 bases, J lost 7 bases, and 17 bases lay in between. This CDR3 spans 16 amino acids. CDR3 DNA: TGTGCCAGCAGCTTGGGTGTAGGAGGGCTCGGGCAGCCCCAGCATTTT. Translated: CASSLGVGGLGQPQHF. Using reference TRBV5-8 and TRBJ1-5 for the parts outside the CDR3, the full variable domain is EAGVTQSPTHLIKTRGQQATLRCSPISGHTSVYWYQQALGLGLQFLLWYDEGEERNRGNFPPRFSGRQFPNYSSELNVNALELEDSALYLCASSLGVGGLGQPQHFGDGTRLSIL.

J is TRBJ2-2 and V is TRBV6-5, with TRBD2 matching over 9 bases. Germline loops: CDR1 MNHEY, CDR2 SVGAGI. V gave up 5 bases and J gave up 5 bases; unmatched junction bases: 6. CDR3 length: 15 residues. CDR3 DNA sequence: TGTGCCAGCAGTCCTCTAGCGGGGCCGACCGGGGAGCTGTTTTTT. This sequence encodes CASSPLAGPTGELFF.

This chain uses TRBV10-3 with TRBJ2-3; D is perhaps TRBD1 or TRBD2 (5 bases each). Germline V lookup: CDR1 ENHRY, CDR2 SYGVKD. V lost 10 bases and J 0 bases, leaving 14 bases between the germline ends. The CDR3 spans 14 residues. CDR3 amino acids: CATQDWGSTDTQYF. CDR3 sequence (DNA): TGTGCCACCCAGGATTGGGGGAGCACAGATACGCAGTATTTT.